This record concerns one T cell receptor beta chain sequence. This sample was taken from a study of T cells after yellow fever vaccination. The germline V gene encodes CDR1 SQVTM and CDR2 ANQGSEA. CDR3 size: 14 residues. The trim removed 7 bases at V and 1 base at J, leaving 7 bases unmatched. Whole-study findings and limits: Faster peaking, at day 5 versus 15, marked a secondary response that was weaker. A small share of clonotypes appeared in both CD4 and CD8 compartments. Contamination of FACS-sorted repertoires by abundant clonotypes from the bulk population could occur.

In making TCR cDNA, 5'RACE template switching added a universal primer site and UMIs to it. TCRdb reprocessed the 5' RACE reads via MiXCR and lists one record per CDR3 protein. The repertoire includes about 85,000 distinct CDR3 sequences, 13% of them detected once, and around 23% sits in the top ten. V gene TRBV29-1 combines with J gene TRBJ2-7, with 10 bases aligning to TRBD1. This TCR was sampled from a man in his late teens or twenties who received the YFV17D yellow fever vaccine. The input for sequencing was CD8+ T cells not binding an NS4B(214-222) dextramer, sorted from PBMCs, taken approximately 22 days after the first yellow fever vaccination. CDR3 nucleotides: TGCAGCGCCACGGGACAGGGGAGGTCCTACGAGCAGTACTTC. As protein: CSATGQGRSYEQYF.